This TCR beta chain was obtained from a study of cytomegalovirus exposure and HLA in healthy donors. Study-wide points: TCR clusters originating in the first cohort tended to co-occur in the 120 validation repertoires, according to a later analysis. As confirmed in vitro, a few CMV-associated chains were specific for CMV antigens. It was reported that the classifier diagnosed cytomegalovirus status with high specificity and sensitivity in both the original and validation cohorts. The majority of TCR sequences were rare, yet some public TCRs appeared in many donors.

As concerns this clone: What it binds is unknown.

Produced via immunoSEQ multiplex PCR; TCRdb's table is partial and in-frame only. The repertoire holds about 110,000 clones, with more than 70% as singletons. With 4 bases removed from V and 16 bases from J, the gap between germline ends came to 14 bases. CDR3 length: 12 residues. Germline V gene lookup returns CDR1 MDHEN and CDR2 SYDVKM. The chain uses TRBV28 and TRBJ1-6; D is unclear. The clonotype comes from a woman between 18 and 29 years old in good health and CMV-seronegative. The sequencing input was PBMCs. The CDR3 region is CASSYRTRNLHF. Written as DNA, the CDR3 is TGTGCCAGCAGTTACCGAACAAGAAATCTCCACTTT.